The source of this T cell receptor beta chain is a study of T cells in tuberculosis. Findings and limits, study-wide: Active tuberculosis TCR-alpha repertoires lay closer to GMM-specific TCRs than IGRA-negative controls, suggesting clonal expansion. Smaller alpha distances in active tuberculosis partly reflected shorter CDR3-alpha lengths. Classification accuracy was about 85% (AUROC 0.7 to 0.95) with the GMM-specific repertoire. Active tuberculosis cases were adults; controls were adolescents.

Only in-frame clones appear in the TCRdb table, and some are missing; sequencing was by immunoSEQ multiplex PCR. The sample records tens of thousands of clones, over 90% being singletons. As concerns this clone: What it binds is unknown.

This CDR3 comprises 12 residues. Trimming pared 1 base from V and 10 bases from J, leaving 5 bases between. CDR1 is SGHTA and CDR2 is FQGNSA in the germline V gene. Sequenced input: PBMCs. This sequence was found in a donor aged 10-29 years with latent tuberculosis or without tuberculosis infection. The chain uses TRBV7-2 and TRBJ1-6; D unresolved. DNA for the CDR3: TGTGCCAGCAGCTTAGATCTATCACCCCTCCACTTT. Translating gives CASSLDLSPLHF.